Below, 2 T cell receptor beta chains from the same sample are listed, as sequenced in a study of tumor and adjacent non-tumor tissue in lung cancer. This sample's RNA came from whole unsorted tissue. Distant lung tissue was collected more than 3 cm away from the tumor edge. Three rounds of nested PCR, following a modified ARM-PCR protocol, produced the TCRbeta library. TCRdb processed the multiplex PCR reads anew with MiXCR; each CDR3 protein has one entry. Of about 67,000 distinct CDR3 sequences detected, 76% appear once; the ten largest clones hold 40% to 55%. The specimen sequenced was distant non-tumor lung tissue. All receptors come from a man aged 55 to 69 with non-small cell lung cancer.

This clonotype has just a few counts. A much larger clone sits a single nucleotide away, making a read error possible. Since the CDR3 does not end with the conserved phenylalanine or tryptophan, this likely comes from a read error. This chain joins TRBV6-1 and TRBJ2-5; D is possibly TRBD1 or TRBD2 (5 bases each). The length of the CDR3 is 14 residues. Trimming removed 4 bases from V and 5 bases from J, with 14 bases in between. Germline V gene lookup returns CDR1 MNHNS and CDR2 SASEGT. CDR3 region: CASSVTRGRETQYS. CDR3 nucleotides: TGTGCCAGCAGTGTCACTAGGGGCAGGGAGACCCAGTACTCC.

About this clonotype itself: The missing conserved phenylalanine or tryptophan at the end of this CDR3 makes a read error likely. The chain carries TRBV11-3 and TRBJ2-7, with 10 bases that match TRBD1. Germline V gene lookup returns CDR1 SGHNT and CDR2 YENEEA. CDR3 length: 15 residues. CDR3 coding DNA: TGTGCCAACAGCCCCCCGGGACAGGGGACTCGGGAGCAGTACTTA. Its protein is CANSPPGQGTREQYL.